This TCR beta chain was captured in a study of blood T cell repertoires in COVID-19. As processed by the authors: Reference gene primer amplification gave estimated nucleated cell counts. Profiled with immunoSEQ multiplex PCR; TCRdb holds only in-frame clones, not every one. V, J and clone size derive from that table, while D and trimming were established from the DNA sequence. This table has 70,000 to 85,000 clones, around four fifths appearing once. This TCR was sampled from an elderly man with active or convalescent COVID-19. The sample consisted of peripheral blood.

In DNA form, the CDR3 reads TGTGCCATCAGTGACGGTACCCGCTCTGGAAACACCATATATTTT. Translated: CAISDGTRSGNTIYF. The chain joins TRBV10-3 to TRBJ1-3, with D unresolved. The CDR3 runs 15 residues. V lost 3 bases and J lost 0, with 9 bases in between. Germline V lookup: CDR1 ENHRY, CDR2 SYGVKD.